The clone carrying this TCR beta chain is a singleton in its sample. In the authors' workflow: From reference gene primer amplification, estimates of nucleated cell counts were derived. Assay used: immunoSEQ multiplex PCR; TCRdb lists only in-frame clones, some missing. V and J calls and clone size follow that table, whereas D and trimming were derived from the DNA. In the table there are 80,000 to 90,000 clones, about 83% of which are singletons. This sample is part of a study of blood T cell repertoires in COVID-19. The CDR3 runs 17 residues. This chain uses TRBV21-1 with TRBJ2-5; TRBD2 was called by the table and not checked on the DNA. TRBV21-1 is an annotated pseudogene. Specimen: peripheral blood. The clonotype was recovered from an older woman with acute or convalescent COVID-19. CDR3 in amino acids: CASSLRTSGGSQETQYF. CDR3 nucleotides: TGTGCCAGCAGCTTGCGGACTAGCGGGGGGAGTCAAGAGACCCAGTACTTC.